The rows below give T cell receptor beta chains drawn from one sample of a study of shared clonotypes between healthy human individuals. Libraries were prepared by immunoSEQ multiplex PCR; TCRdb keeps only in-frame clonotypes and omits some of them. This repertoire shows about half a million clones, roughly 80% found once; its top ten account for roughly 13%. The sequencing sample was made of PBMCs. The source is a middle-aged woman in good health. Some clones in this sample may be carry-over from other donors' samples. Both conserved end residues are part of each CDR3. The D gene is left open where the match is weak. Clone size is shown for a subset of rows, as once, few, many or a class of expanded clone.

CDR3nt: TGTGCCAGCAGCGCCCCCGGGACAGGGCAAGATACGCAGTATTTT
CDR3aa: CASSAPGTGQDTQYF
j_gene: TRBJ2-3
abundance: .
v_gene: TRBV28
d_gene: TRBD1

CDR3nt: TGTGCCAGCAGCGTAGCCGGAGGGGCTGGGGCCAACGTCCTGACTTTC
CDR3aa: CASSVAGGAGANVLTF
j_gene: TRBJ2-6
abundance: .
v_gene: TRBV9
d_gene: .

CDR3nt: TGTGCCAGCAGTTGGGGTGCGAACAGCAACTATGGCTACACCTTC
CDR3aa: CASSWGANSNYGYTF
j_gene: TRBJ1-2
abundance: .
v_gene: TRBV6-6
d_gene: .

CDR3nt: TGCGCCAGCAGCTTGGCCCAGGGGTTTGTCTACGAGCAGTACTTC
CDR3aa: CASSLAQGFVYEQYF
j_gene: TRBJ2-7
abundance: .
v_gene: TRBV5-1
d_gene: .

CDR3nt: TGTGCCAGCAGCTTCGGCCACGAGCAGTACTTC
CDR3aa: CASSFGHEQYF
j_gene: TRBJ2-7
abundance: few
v_gene: TRBV11-1
d_gene: .

CDR3nt: TGTGCCAGCAACCCGAACGATAGACAGGTTGGGGTTCATCGGGATGAGCAGTTCTTC
CDR3aa: CASNPNDRQVGVHRDEQFF
j_gene: TRBJ2-1
abundance: .
v_gene: TRBV28
d_gene: .

CDR3nt: TGCGCCAGCAGCCAAGATACAGGGCCTAATGAAAAACTGTTTTTT
CDR3aa: CASSQDTGPNEKLFF
j_gene: TRBJ1-4
abundance: .
v_gene: TRBV4-3
d_gene: .

CDR3nt: TGTGCCTGGAGTGTTAGGAGGAACACTGAAGCTTTCTTT
CDR3aa: CAWSVRRNTEAFF
j_gene: TRBJ1-1
abundance: .
v_gene: TRBV30
d_gene: .

CDR3nt: TGTGCCAGCAGCTCGACTCTCCGGGACCACTACGACAATGAGCAGTTCTTC
CDR3aa: CASSSTLRDHYDNEQFF
j_gene: TRBJ2-1
abundance: once
v_gene: TRBV11-2
d_gene: .

CDR3nt: TGCGCCAGCAGCTCGACCGGGACAGGGTATGAAAAACTGTTTTTT
CDR3aa: CASSSTGTGYEKLFF
j_gene: TRBJ1-4
abundance: once
v_gene: TRBV5-1
d_gene: TRBD1

CDR3nt: TGTGCCAGCAGCTTCGGCGACCCAAATCAGCCCCAGCATTTT
CDR3aa: CASSFGDPNQPQHF
j_gene: TRBJ1-5
abundance: .
v_gene: TRBV7-9
d_gene: .

CDR3nt: TGTGCCTGGAGCATCGGACATCCGGGCACAGATACGCAGTATTTT
CDR3aa: CAWSIGHPGTDTQYF
j_gene: TRBJ2-3
abundance: few
v_gene: TRBV30
d_gene: .

CDR3nt: TGTGCCAGCACCGTAGGAGGGGTTACCGGGGAGCTGTTTTTT
CDR3aa: CASTVGGVTGELFF
j_gene: TRBJ2-2
abundance: .
v_gene: TRBV9
d_gene: .

CDR3nt: TGCGCCAGCAGCTTGGGGGGACAGGGCGGCGAGACCCAGTACTTC
CDR3aa: CASSLGGQGGETQYF
j_gene: TRBJ2-5
abundance: .
v_gene: TRBV5-1
d_gene: TRBD1

CDR3nt: TGCGCCAGCAGGACCTGGAATTATGTGACAGATACGCAGTATTTT
CDR3aa: CASRTWNYVTDTQYF
j_gene: TRBJ2-3
abundance: .
v_gene: TRBV23-1
d_gene: .

CDR3nt: TGCAGCGCGGAGACAGGGGGCACTGGGGCCAACGTCCTGACTTTC
CDR3aa: CSAETGGTGANVLTF
j_gene: TRBJ2-6
abundance: few
v_gene: TRBV29-1
d_gene: TRBD1

CDR3nt: TGTGCCAGCAGTAGCAGGGAGACCCAGTACTTC
CDR3aa: CASSSRETQYF
j_gene: TRBJ2-5
abundance: .
v_gene: TRBV28
d_gene: .

CDR3nt: TGTGCCATCACCGAACAGGGGCGTAATTCACCCCTCCACTTT
CDR3aa: CAITEQGRNSPLHF
j_gene: TRBJ1-6
abundance: .
v_gene: TRBV10-3
d_gene: TRBD1

CDR3nt: TGTGCCAGCAGTGAGTTGAGGGATAGGCAGCCCCAGCATTTT
CDR3aa: CASSELRDRQPQHF
j_gene: TRBJ1-5
abundance: .
v_gene: TRBV6-1
d_gene: .

CDR3nt: TGCGCCAGCAGTGAAGACAGACTCATGAACACTGAAGCTTTCTTT
CDR3aa: CASSEDRLMNTEAFF
j_gene: TRBJ1-1
abundance: few
v_gene: TRBV10-2
d_gene: .

CDR3nt: TGTGCCAGCAAAATACAGGGGGCTCGTTCACCCCTCCACTTT
CDR3aa: CASKIQGARSPLHF
j_gene: TRBJ1-6
abundance: once
v_gene: TRBV27
d_gene: TRBD1

CDR3nt: TGTGCCAGCAGCTATGGACAGGGGGCCGGTTCACCCCTCCACTTT
CDR3aa: CASSYGQGAGSPLHF
j_gene: TRBJ1-6
abundance: .
v_gene: TRBV7-3
d_gene: TRBD1

CDR3nt: TGTGCCAGCAGTCGAGGACTAGCGGGAAGCACAGATACGCAGTATTTT
CDR3aa: CASSRGLAGSTDTQYF
j_gene: TRBJ2-3
abundance: .
v_gene: TRBV2
d_gene: TRBD2

CDR3nt: TGTGCCAGCAGCTTGGCAGACTCCTACGAGCAGTACTTC
CDR3aa: CASSLADSYEQYF
j_gene: TRBJ2-7
abundance: .
v_gene: TRBV7-6
d_gene: .